Included here is one T cell receptor beta chain sequence, with context. The sample belongs to a study of blood T cell repertoires in COVID-19. The CDR3 contains 14 residues. Germline trimming cut 4 bases from V and 5 bases from J; bases unmatched to any gene: 4. Germline V CDR1 and CDR2: MNHEY, SVGAGI. Profiled with immunoSEQ multiplex PCR; TCRdb holds only in-frame clones, not every one. The sample holds over 110,000 clones; roughly three quarters are singletons and the top ten take around 1.8%. The clonotype comes from a woman aged 55-69 years with acute or convalescent COVID-19. Sequencing was done on a sample of peripheral blood. The chain links TRBV6-5 to TRBJ2-3, with 9 bases that match TRBD1. CDR3 loop: CASSWTGVRDTQYF. The CDR3 nucleotides read TGTGCCAGCAGTTGGACAGGGGTGCGAGATACGCAGTATTTT.